This TCR beta chain was sequenced during a study of response to subunit inactivated influenza vaccine. TCRdb ran MiXCR on the RT-PCR reads and lists one entry per CDR3 protein. The sample has hundreds of thousands of distinct CDR3 sequences; about 15% are singletons. The CDR3 spans 13 residues. V trimming: 7 bases; J trimming: 7 bases; junction bases outside the gene matches: 7. Germline lookup yields CDR1 MNHNS and CDR2 SASEGT. This clonotype was recorded a few times. This sample comprised PBMCs from blood, obtained around 15 days before vaccination. The chain recombines TRBV6-1 with TRBJ2-1; 7 nucleotides agree with TRBD2. This sequence was found in a man aged 50 or older who received an inactivated influenza vaccine. The CDR3 nucleotides are TGTGCCAGCAATAGGGCCGGGGGGAATGAGCAGTTCTTC. This encodes CASNRAGGNEQFF.